This T cell receptor (beta chain) came from a study of blood T cell repertoires in COVID-19. Assay used: immunoSEQ multiplex PCR; TCRdb lists only in-frame clones, some missing. The table includes some 330,000 clones, just over 85% detected once. The CDR3 length is 14 residues. The junction had 8 bases not matched to a gene; V was cut back by 4 bases and J by 7 bases. Germline-derived CDR1 and CDR2 are SGHNT and YYREEE (reference sequence). Participant ages covered about 18 to 95 years across approximately 25 US areas. This clone has only one observation. The chain combines TRBV5-4 with TRBJ1-2; 9 nucleotides agree with TRBD1. The source material was PBMCs or T cells enriched from blood (not recorded which). The sequence was collected from a man aged 30 to 45 who had recovered from COVID-19. CDR3 loop: CASSTGTGKSGYTF. For the CDR3, the DNA is TGTGCCAGCAGCACCGGGACAGGGAAGTCTGGCTACACCTTC.